This is a list of T cell receptor beta chains from one sample in a study of human T cells and chemical hapten exposure. Via MiXCR, TCRdb re-called the RACE reads, giving one row per CDR3 protein. This table has tens of thousands of distinct CDR3 sequences, roughly 7.2% appearing once. This specimen was whole blood, taken in connection with sensitization to the hapten diphenylcyclopropenone (DPC). Receptors were obtained from a woman aged 25-40 years with alopecia areata. Some clones in this sample may be carry-over from other donors' samples. Both conserved end residues are part of each CDR3. Fields, in order: clone size, J gene, V gene, D gene, CDR3 DNA, CDR3 protein. D genes are given only for firm matches. Some rows have no size entry. The others give once, few or many, or a class for an expanded clone.

clone_size: few; j_call: TRBJ1-1; v_call: TRBV5-1; d_call: NA; cdr3_nt: TGCGCCAGCAGCCCGCTGAGCCGGGAGACTGAAGCTTTCTTT; cdr3_aa: CASSPLSRETEAFF
clone_size: many; j_call: TRBJ2-3; v_call: TRBV24-1; d_call: NA; cdr3_nt: TGTGCCACCAGTGATTTTACCGGGACCGGGGCAGATACGCAGTATTTT; cdr3_aa: CATSDFTGTGADTQYF
clone_size: few; j_call: TRBJ2-2; v_call: TRBV11-2; d_call: TRBD2; cdr3_nt: TGTGCCAGCAGCTTCTCCGGGACTAGAATGGCCGGGGAGCTGTTTTTT; cdr3_aa: CASSFSGTRMAGELFF
clone_size: few; j_call: TRBJ1-4; v_call: TRBV5-1; d_call: TRBD1; cdr3_nt: TGCGCCAGCAGCATGAACCGGGACAGGGGAAAACTGTTTTTT; cdr3_aa: CASSMNRDRGKLFF
clone_size: NA; j_call: TRBJ2-7; v_call: TRBV6-5; d_call: NA; cdr3_nt: TGTGCCAGCAGTTGGGCGGGTGACAGCCTATACGAGCAGTACTTC; cdr3_aa: CASSWAGDSLYEQYF
clone_size: many; j_call: TRBJ1-4; v_call: TRBV18; d_call: NA; cdr3_nt: TGTGCCAGCTCACCACCGGGACATAATGAAAAACTGTTTTTT; cdr3_aa: CASSPPGHNEKLFF
clone_size: many; j_call: TRBJ2-1; v_call: TRBV6-1; d_call: NA; cdr3_nt: TGTGCCAGCAGTTCTATCGACCCGAAATACAATGAGCAGTTCTTC; cdr3_aa: CASSSIDPKYNEQFF
clone_size: many; j_call: TRBJ1-1; v_call: TRBV20-1; d_call: TRBD1; cdr3_nt: TGCAGTGCTCCAGACAGGGTCGGGACTGAAGCTTTCTTT; cdr3_aa: CSAPDRVGTEAFF
clone_size: few; j_call: TRBJ2-3; v_call: TRBV2; d_call: TRBD2; cdr3_nt: TGTGCCAGCAGTGGATTACTAGCGGGGTCCAGCACAGATACGCAGTATTTT; cdr3_aa: CASSGLLAGSSTDTQYF
clone_size: many; j_call: TRBJ1-5; v_call: TRBV6-6; d_call: NA; cdr3_nt: TGTGCCAGCAGTGATTGGACGAGAGAGCCCCAGCATTTT; cdr3_aa: CASSDWTREPQHF
clone_size: many; j_call: TRBJ1-4; v_call: TRBV20-1; d_call: NA; cdr3_nt: TGCAGTGCTAGAGATCGACTGAAGTCAAATGAAAAACTGTTTTTT; cdr3_aa: CSARDRLKSNEKLFF
clone_size: many; j_call: TRBJ2-1; v_call: TRBV24-1; d_call: NA; cdr3_nt: TGTGCCACCAGTGATACTACAGCGGGCCCCTCCTACAATGAGCAGTTCTTC; cdr3_aa: CATSDTTAGPSYNEQFF
clone_size: NA; j_call: TRBJ1-2; v_call: TRBV29-1; d_call: NA; cdr3_nt: TGCAGCGTTGCCGCGGGGGATCCTGGCTACACCTTC; cdr3_aa: CSVAAGDPGYTF
clone_size: many; j_call: TRBJ2-7; v_call: TRBV12-3/TRBV12-4; d_call: NA; cdr3_nt: TGTGCCAGCAGTTTATCGAACTACGAGCAGTACTTC; cdr3_aa: CASSLSNYEQYF
clone_size: NA; j_call: TRBJ1-6; v_call: TRBV7-6; d_call: NA; cdr3_nt: TGTGCCAGCAGCTTATCCGGGGACGCTTATAATTCACCCCTCCACTTT; cdr3_aa: CASSLSGDAYNSPLHF
clone_size: many; j_call: TRBJ2-3; v_call: TRBV15; d_call: TRBD2; cdr3_nt: TGTGCCACCAGCAGATTACTAGCGGCCCGCACAGATACGCAGTATTTT; cdr3_aa: CATSRLLAARTDTQYF
clone_size: NA; j_call: TRBJ1-6; v_call: TRBV11-2; d_call: TRBD1; cdr3_nt: TGTGCCAGCAGCTTGGTTAGGACAGGGAGTTCCCACTTT; cdr3_aa: CASSLVRTGSSHF
clone_size: few; j_call: TRBJ1-4; v_call: TRBV20-1; d_call: NA; cdr3_nt: TGCAGTGCTAGAGAGGCCCAGGGGGAAAAACTGTTTTTT; cdr3_aa: CSAREAQGEKLFF
clone_size: many; j_call: TRBJ1-5; v_call: TRBV6-2/TRBV6-3; d_call: NA; cdr3_nt: TGTGCCAGCAGTTCCCAGGGTAAGAGCAATCAGCCCCAGCATTTT; cdr3_aa: CASSSQGKSNQPQHF
clone_size: many; j_call: TRBJ1-1; v_call: TRBV18; d_call: NA; cdr3_nt: TGTGCCAGCTCACCGGAACAGGGAACGAACACTGAAGCTTTCTTT; cdr3_aa: CASSPEQGTNTEAFF
clone_size: few; j_call: TRBJ1-4; v_call: TRBV12-3/TRBV12-4; d_call: NA; cdr3_nt: TGTGCCAGCAGTTATATTTCGGCGGGGGAAAAACTGTTTTTT; cdr3_aa: CASSYISAGEKLFF
clone_size: NA; j_call: TRBJ2-1; v_call: TRBV6-5; d_call: TRBD1; cdr3_nt: TGTGCCAGCAGTTACTCGAAGGCACAGGGGGGCGAGGGAGACAATGAGCAGTTCTTC; cdr3_aa: CASSYSKAQGGEGDNEQFF
clone_size: few; j_call: TRBJ2-3; v_call: TRBV10-3; d_call: NA; cdr3_nt: TGTGCCATTAATTCCGCCGGCGGGGATACGCAGTATTTT; cdr3_aa: CAINSAGGDTQYF
clone_size: few; j_call: TRBJ1-3; v_call: TRBV3-1; d_call: NA; cdr3_nt: TGTGCCAGCAGCGAAACACCGACCGGCTCTGGAAACACCATATATTTT; cdr3_aa: CASSETPTGSGNTIYF
clone_size: few; j_call: TRBJ2-5; v_call: TRBV11-2; d_call: NA; cdr3_nt: TGTGCCAGCAGCCCACAAGGAGAGACCCAGTACTTC; cdr3_aa: CASSPQGETQYF
clone_size: many; j_call: TRBJ2-3; v_call: TRBV20-1; d_call: TRBD1; cdr3_nt: TGCAGTGCTAGAGATGGCCAGGGGGAAAATACAGATACGCAGTATTTT; cdr3_aa: CSARDGQGENTDTQYF
clone_size: few; j_call: TRBJ1-2; v_call: TRBV29-1; d_call: TRBD1; cdr3_nt: TGCAGCGTTACCGAGACAGGGTCATCGGGTGGCTACACCTTC; cdr3_aa: CSVTETGSSGGYTF
clone_size: many; j_call: TRBJ2-3; v_call: TRBV12-3/TRBV12-4; d_call: NA; cdr3_nt: TGTGCCAGCAGTTTAGCTACCACCATTGGAGATACGCAGTATTTT; cdr3_aa: CASSLATTIGDTQYF
clone_size: few; j_call: TRBJ1-6; v_call: TRBV6-6; d_call: TRBD1; cdr3_nt: TGTGCCAGCAGTTACCCCCGGACAGGGGGGGGTTCACCCCTCCACTTT; cdr3_aa: CASSYPRTGGGSPLHF
clone_size: many; j_call: TRBJ2-1; v_call: TRBV7-7; d_call: NA; cdr3_nt: TGTGCTAGCAGCCCGGACCTGGCCCTCGACAGCAGCTCCTACAATGAGCAGTTCTTC; cdr3_aa: CASSPDLALDSSSYNEQFF
clone_size: NA; j_call: TRBJ1-1; v_call: TRBV10-3; d_call: NA; cdr3_nt: TGTGCCATCAGTGAGGGCCAGGGTGGCGCTGAAGCTTTCTTT; cdr3_aa: CAISEGQGGAEAFF
clone_size: few; j_call: TRBJ1-5; v_call: TRBV7-2; d_call: TRBD1; cdr3_nt: TGTGCCAGCAGCTTAGGGGACAGGGCAAATCAGCCCCAGCATTTT; cdr3_aa: CASSLGDRANQPQHF
clone_size: many; j_call: TRBJ1-2; v_call: TRBV20-1; d_call: NA; cdr3_nt: TGCAGTGCAGGCGGGACGTCAAGTGTTGGGGGCTACACCTTC; cdr3_aa: CSAGGTSSVGGYTF
clone_size: few; j_call: TRBJ2-7; v_call: TRBV20-1; d_call: TRBD1; cdr3_nt: TGCAGTGCTAGAGAAGGGGGCAGTATGGACATATACGAGCAGTACTTC; cdr3_aa: CSAREGGSMDIYEQYF
clone_size: many; j_call: TRBJ1-5; v_call: TRBV7-9; d_call: TRBD1; cdr3_nt: TGTGCCAGCAGCCTTATACAGGGGGCGAGCAATCAGCCCCAGCATTTT; cdr3_aa: CASSLIQGASNQPQHF
clone_size: many; j_call: TRBJ1-3; v_call: TRBV29-1; d_call: TRBD1; cdr3_nt: TGCAGCGTTGAAGGGATCCGGACAGGGGCCTATGGAAACACCATATATTTT; cdr3_aa: CSVEGIRTGAYGNTIYF
clone_size: few; j_call: TRBJ1-5; v_call: TRBV29-1; d_call: NA; cdr3_nt: TGCAGCGTTGAAGATAGCAATCAGCCCCAGCATTTT; cdr3_aa: CSVEDSNQPQHF
clone_size: many; j_call: TRBJ2-1; v_call: TRBV18; d_call: NA; cdr3_nt: TGTGCCAGCTCACCTTTGTCAATCGGGGATGAGCAGTTCTTC; cdr3_aa: CASSPLSIGDEQFF
clone_size: many; j_call: TRBJ2-3; v_call: TRBV10-1; d_call: NA; cdr3_nt: TGCGCCAGCAGTTCTGTCACAGATACGCAGTATTTT; cdr3_aa: CASSSVTDTQYF
clone_size: NA; j_call: TRBJ1-4; v_call: TRBV5-1; d_call: NA; cdr3_nt: TGCGCCAGCAGCTCTGGACAGAATAATGAAAAACTGTTTTTT; cdr3_aa: CASSSGQNNEKLFF
clone_size: NA; j_call: TRBJ1-3; v_call: TRBV5-1; d_call: NA; cdr3_nt: TGCGCCAGCAGCTTGGAGTTGGGGAGCTCTGGAAACACCATATATTTT; cdr3_aa: CASSLELGSSGNTIYF
clone_size: many; j_call: TRBJ1-1; v_call: TRBV6-5; d_call: NA; cdr3_nt: TGTGCCAGCAACCATTACCCATGGCAGGGGAAAAACACTGAAGCTTTCTTT; cdr3_aa: CASNHYPWQGKNTEAFF
clone_size: many; j_call: TRBJ1-5; v_call: TRBV7-2; d_call: NA; cdr3_nt: TGTGCCAGCAGCTTAGAAGGGGGCAATCAGCCCCAGCATTTT; cdr3_aa: CASSLEGGNQPQHF
clone_size: many; j_call: TRBJ1-2; v_call: TRBV20-1; d_call: TRBD1; cdr3_nt: TGCAGTGCTAGAGATCCGGCAGGGGGCGATTATGGCTACACCTTC; cdr3_aa: CSARDPAGGDYGYTF